A single sample is the source of the 27 T cell receptor beta chains below, sequenced in a study of blood T cell repertoires in COVID-19. This table comes from immunoSEQ multiplex PCR, and its TCRdb copy is limited to in-frame clones, with some not included. This repertoire shows 150,000 or so clones, approximately 90% found once; its top ten account for around 15%. Sequenced input: peripheral blood. The receptors shown here come from a man between 18 and 29 years old with COVID-19, enrolled during active disease.

The chain combines TRBV6-6 with TRBJ1-3; D gene uncertain. Germline CDR1 and CDR2: MNHNY and SVGAGI (reference sequence). This CDR3 contains 15 residues. V was trimmed by 6 bases and J by 0 bases, leaving 12 bases between them. The DNA of the CDR3 is TGTGCCAGCAGAGAAGACCGGAGCTCTGGAAACACCATATATTTT. This encodes CASREDRSSGNTIYF.

V usage is TRBV7-8 and J usage is TRBJ1-2; D call uncertain. Germline-derived CDR1 and CDR2 are SGHVS and FQNEAQ. V was clipped by 5 bases and J by 4 bases, with 8 bases between them. The CDR3 has 12 residues. The CDR3 DNA reads as TGTGCCAGCAGCCTCTCCGGCTATGGCTACACCTTC. Its translation is CASSLSGYGYTF.

The V and J genes are TRBV5-1 and TRBJ2-2; maybe TRBD2 (6 bases). Per the germline V gene, CDR1 is SGHRS and CDR2 is YFSETQ. Between the trimmed V and J ends, which lost 0 bases and 0 bases, there was a span of 9 bases. The CDR3 has 16 amino acids. In nucleotides, the CDR3 is TGCGCCAGCAGCTTGGCCGGGACTTCGAACACCGGGGAGCTGTTTTTT. Encoded protein: CASSLAGTSNTGELFF.

This clone has just one count. V is TRBV18 and J is TRBJ2-4; TRBD1 matches 11 bases. From germline, CDR1 is KGHSH and CDR2 LQKENI. The V gene end was trimmed by 4 bases and the J gene end by 7 bases; junction bases not matched to a gene: 3. This CDR3 contains 14 residues. CDR3 protein: CASSLGTGGNIQYF. The CDR3 coding sequence is TGTGCCAGCTCACTCGGGACAGGGGGTAACATTCAGTACTTC.

As for this clone: Germline and junction disagree at one end, which may indicate a read error. V and J are TRBV7-9 and TRBJ1-4, with 10 positions matching TRBD1. Germline V gene lookup returns CDR1 SEHNR and CDR2 FQNEAQ (reference sequence). This CDR3 contains 17 residues. The CDR3 DNA reads TGTGCCAGCAGCTTAAAGGGACAGGGGTCAACTAATGAAAAACTGCTTTTT. Encoded protein: CASSLKGQGSTNEKLLF.

The J gene is TRBJ2-3, the V gene TRBV7-2; 10 bases agree with TRBD2. With V trimmed by 5 bases and J by 5 bases, 7 bases remained unmatched. The CDR3 extends over 15 amino acids. The V gene's germline CDR1 is SGHTA and CDR2 FQGNSA. The chain's CDR3 is CASSLQRGGRDTQYF. The CDR3 nucleotides read TGTGCCAGCAGCCTTCAGCGGGGGGGGCGAGATACGCAGTATTTT.

V is TRBV6-1 and J is TRBJ2-1; 7 positions match TRBD1. CDR1 and CDR2 (germline): MNHNS, SASEGT. This CDR3 has 16 amino acids. V lost 2 bases, J lost 6 bases, and 10 bases stayed unmatched. CDR3 loop: CASSEWGQPLFNEQFF. The CDR3 DNA is TGTGCCAGCAGTGAATGGGGACAGCCCCTCTTCAATGAGCAGTTCTTC.

The chain recombines TRBV7-2 with TRBJ2-1; TRBD2 matches 10 bases. V gave up 5 bases and J gave up 5 bases; unmatched junction bases: 12. The V gene's germline CDR1 is SGHTA and CDR2 FQGNSA. This CDR3 has 17 amino acids. CDR3 coding DNA: TGTGCCAGCAGCGTGGGTTTAGCGGGAGGAATCGACAATGAGCAGTTCTTC. Residues: CASSVGLAGGIDNEQFF.

The rearrangement uses TRBV7-8 and TRBJ2-7; perhaps TRBD1 as D (5 bases). The CDR3 is made up of 15 amino acids. The germline V and J ends were trimmed by 3 bases and 2 bases, with 14 bases remaining between them. Germline lookup yields CDR1 SGHVS and CDR2 FQNEAQ. The CDR3 sequence: CASSLGQGSPYEQYF. The DNA of the CDR3 is TGTGCCAGCAGCTTGGGGCAGGGCTCACCCTACGAGCAGTACTTC. Full variable domain (outside the CDR3, taken from reference TRBV7-8 and TRBJ2-7): GAGVSQSPRYKVAKRGQDVALRCDPISGHVSLFWYQQALGQGPEFLTYFQNEAQLDKSGLPSDRFFAERPEGSVSTLKIQRTQQEDSAVYLCASSLGQGSPYEQYFGPGTRLTVT.

This chain joins TRBV2 and TRBJ2-5; D may be TRBD2 (5 bases). Trimming removed 8 bases from V and 5 bases from J, with 18 bases in between. Germline V gene sequence: CDR1 SNHLY, CDR2 FYNNEI. The CDR3 spans 14 residues. The CDR3 spells CASRPPASWETQYF. In nucleotides, the CDR3 is TGTGCCAGCCGTCCGCCTGCTAGCTGGGAGACCCAGTACTTC.

The chain combines TRBV9 with TRBJ1-4; D might be TRBD1 (6 bases). This CDR3 spans 13 amino acids. The V end lost 4 bases, the J end lost 6 bases, and 10 bases lay between the germline ends. CDR1 and CDR2 from the germline V gene are SGDLS and YYNGEE. The CDR3 coding sequence is TGTGCCAGCAGCCCGAGGACAGATGAAAAACTGTTTTTT. It yields the protein CASSPRTDEKLFF.

This clone was counted a few times. The V call is TRBV30, the J call TRBJ2-1, with no clear D. The germline V and J ends were trimmed by 1 base and 4 bases, with 11 bases remaining between them. The germline V gene has CDR1 GTSNPN and CDR2 SVGIG (reference sequence). The CDR3 runs 14 residues. CDR3 sequence: CAWSGEVAYNEQFF. The CDR3 coding sequence is TGTGCCTGGAGTGGAGAGGTAGCTTACAATGAGCAGTTCTTC.

The V gene is TRBV9, the J gene TRBJ2-1; TRBD1 might be the D (6 bases). V lost 0 bases, J lost 9 bases, and 10 bases lay in between. The CDR3 has 13 amino acids. Germline-derived CDR1 and CDR2 are SGDLS and YYNGEE. The CDR3 DNA reads TGTGCCAGCAGCGTAGGGACAGCGGCTGAGCAGTTCTTC. Translated: CASSVGTAAEQFF.

The chain carries TRBV9 and TRBJ1-2; D remains ambiguous. The CDR3 is made up of 15 amino acids. V lost 0 bases to trimming and J lost 8 bases, with 17 bases between them. The germline gives CDR1 SGDLS, CDR2 YYNGEE. The DNA of the CDR3 is TGTGCCAGCAGCGTAGGGGAGGGCCCAGCTGGGGGCTACACCTTC. This gives the protein CASSVGEGPAGGYTF.

The chain has TRBV6-2 or TRBV6-3 and TRBJ2-5; TRBD1 agrees at 9 bases. The CDR3 sequence is 13 residues long. V lost 4 bases to trimming and J lost 7 bases; unmatched junction nucleotides: 4. The V gene's germline CDR1 is MNHEY and CDR2 SVGEGT. This CDR3 reads CASSWTGEGTQYF. CDR3 DNA sequence: TGTGCCAGCAGTTGGACAGGGGAAGGGACCCAGTACTTC.

The V call is TRBV9, the J call TRBJ2-1, with TRBD2 matching over 11 bases. Germline CDR1 SGDLS, CDR2 YYNGEE. This CDR3 has 15 amino acids. V was clipped by 3 bases and J by 7 bases; unmatched bases: 6. CDR3 DNA sequence: TGTGCCAGCAGCGGGGGTAGCGGGAGGGTTAATGAGCAGTTCTTC. This gives the protein CASSGGSGRVNEQFF.

This chain connects TRBV18 to TRBJ2-2; 7 nucleotides agree with TRBD1. Unmatched junction bases numbered 4, after V lost 4 bases and J lost 5 bases. Germline lookup yields CDR1 KGHSH and CDR2 LQKENI. The CDR3 has 14 amino acids. The CDR3 region is CASSQTGRTGELFF. The CDR3 bases are TGTGCCAGCTCACAGACAGGGCGGACCGGGGAGCTGTTTTTT. Full variable domain (remainder filled in from reference TRBV18 and TRBJ2-2): NAGVMQNPRHLVRRRGQEARLRCSPMKGHSHVYWYRQLPEEGLKFMVYLQKENIIDESGMPKERFSAEFPKEGPSILRIQQVVRGDSAAYFCASSQTGRTGELFFGEGSRLTVL.

V usage is TRBV30 and J usage is TRBJ1-2, with D perhaps TRBD1 (5 bases). CDR3 length: 13 residues. CDR1 and CDR2 from the germline V gene are GTSNPN and SVGIG (reference sequence). V lost 2 bases and J 4 bases, leaving 11 bases between the germline ends. CDR3 sequence (DNA): TGTGCCTGGAGTAGGGGTGTAGGCTATGGCTACACCTTC. It encodes CAWSRGVGYGYTF.

This clone was counted only a few times. The chain has TRBV6-5 and TRBJ1-6, with TRBD1 identical over 9 bases. Germline values: CDR1 MNHEY, CDR2 SVGAGI. The CDR3 length is 15 residues. V lost 6 bases, J lost 6 bases, and 6 bases stayed unmatched. The CDR3 DNA reads as TGTGCCAGCAGCCCGGGACAGGGTTTTAATTCACCCCTCCACTTT. It specifies CASSPGQGFNSPLHF.

The chain joins TRBV9 to TRBJ2-1, with 9 bases matching TRBD2. Germline CDR1 reads SGDLS; CDR2 reads YYNGEE. V shed 0 bases and J 2 bases; nucleotides not matched to a gene: 12. CDR3 size: 19 residues. CDR3 in DNA: TGTGCCAGCAGCGTAGTCCCGCGGGAGGGCCCTCTGCCCTACAATGAGCAGTTCTTC. This translates into CASSVVPREGPLPYNEQFF.

V is TRBV6-2 or TRBV6-3 and J is TRBJ2-7, with D possibly matching TRBD1 (6 bases). This CDR3 is built from 17 residues. The V gene's germline CDR1 is MNHEY and CDR2 SVGEGT. Trimming took 2 bases from V and 0 from J, leaving 17 bases between them. The CDR3 here is CASSYGQGGHHSYEQYF. The CDR3, as DNA: TGTGCCAGCAGTTACGGGCAAGGGGGACACCACTCCTACGAGCAGTACTTC.

The chain's CDR3 is CASLGTNPLNEQFF. The CDR3, as DNA: TGCGCCAGCCTCGGGACTAACCCTTTAAATGAGCAGTTCTTC. The chain links TRBV5-1 to TRBJ2-1, with TRBD2 matching 7 bases. V shed 7 bases, J shed 7 bases, and the junction held 11 bases outside the gene matches. The CDR3 spans 14 residues. CDR1 SGHRS and CDR2 YFSETQ come from the germline V gene.

V usage is TRBV24-1 and J usage is TRBJ2-7, with a possible D match to TRBD2 (6 bases). Germline CDR1 and CDR2: KGHDR and SFDVKD. CDR3 length: 16 residues. Trimming shortened V by 4 bases and J by 7 bases, and 22 bases separated the two germline ends. In DNA form, the CDR3 reads TGTGCCACCAGTGACCCCCCCGCGGGGACCGGTCGGGAGCAGTACTTC. It encodes CATSDPPAGTGREQYF.

In its sample, this clone was seen once. The same CDR3 also results from other DNA sequences found in this sample. The V gene is TRBV7-2, the J gene TRBJ1-2; D is unclear. The CDR3 loop spans 14 amino acids. The germline CDR1 and CDR2 sequences are SGHTA and FQGNSA. Deletions cut 1 base from V and 5 bases from J, with 11 bases between. This CDR3 reads CASSLDRGTYGYTF. The DNA for the CDR3 is TGTGCCAGCAGCTTAGATCGGGGAACATATGGCTACACCTTC. Combining the CDR3 with reference TRBV7-2 and TRBJ1-2 gives the whole variable domain GAGVSQSPSNKVTEKGKDVELRCDPISGHTALYWYRQSLGQGLEFLIYFQGNSAPDKSGLPSDRFSAERTGGSVSTLTIQRTQQEDSAVYLCASSLDRGTYGYTFGSGTRLTVV.

The CDR3, as DNA: TGTGCCAGCAGTTACTCCTCTACAGGACGCTCACCCCTCCACTTT. It is translated as CASSYSSTGRSPLHF. The chain is built from TRBV6-5 and TRBJ1-6; D possibly corresponds to TRBD1 (5 bases). Germline assignment: CDR1 MNHEY and CDR2 SVGAGI. The CDR3 covers 15 residues. V lost 0 bases, J lost 10 bases, and 13 bases lay in between.

The chain links TRBV6-6 to TRBJ2-6; D call uncertain. The CDR3 is 14 amino acids. CDR1 MNHNY and CDR2 SVGAGI come from the germline V gene (reference sequence). Trimming took off 7 bases at V and 4 bases at J, with 11 bases between the two ends. Written as DNA, the CDR3 is TGTGCCAGCACTAGTTCCCTCGGGGCCAACGTCCTGACTTTC. Amino acid sequence: CASTSSLGANVLTF.

The rearrangement uses TRBV19 and TRBJ1-1, with TRBD1 as a possible D gene (6 bases). The CDR3 has 15 residues. V was shortened by 3 bases and J by 3 bases, with 14 bases between the two germline ends. The germline CDR1 and CDR2 sequences are LNHDA and SQIVND (reference sequence). The CDR3 nucleotides read TGTGCCAGTAGTATGGGGGCAGGGGTAGACACTGAAGCTTTCTTT. This codes for CASSMGAGVDTEAFF.